This T cell receptor beta chain emerged from a study of T cell responses to AZD1222 COVID-19 vaccine. The study's findings and limits: Elevations in Spike-specific TCR breadth and depth followed administration of two AZD1222 doses.

Worth noting for this clone: Its target is not known.

There are 17 residues in the CDR3. Germline assignment: CDR1 SGHRS and CDR2 YFSETQ. The V gene end was trimmed by 0 bases and the J gene end by 7 bases; junction bases not matched to a gene: 9. Data came from immunoSEQ multiplex PCR; TCRdb stores just in-frame clones and leaves some out. The sample has under 170,000 clones, roughly 90% seen once; the top ten hold 3% to 4%. The sample consisted of peripheral blood, taken 28 days after the second AZD1222 dose. This sequence originates from an adult who received the AZD1222 COVID-19 vaccine. The V and J genes are TRBV5-1 and TRBJ2-1, with TRBD2 matching 11 bases. CDR3 in amino acids: CASSLGEGTSGGNEQFF. CDR3 nucleotides: TGCGCCAGCAGCTTGGGGGAAGGGACTAGCGGAGGGAATGAGCAGTTCTTC.